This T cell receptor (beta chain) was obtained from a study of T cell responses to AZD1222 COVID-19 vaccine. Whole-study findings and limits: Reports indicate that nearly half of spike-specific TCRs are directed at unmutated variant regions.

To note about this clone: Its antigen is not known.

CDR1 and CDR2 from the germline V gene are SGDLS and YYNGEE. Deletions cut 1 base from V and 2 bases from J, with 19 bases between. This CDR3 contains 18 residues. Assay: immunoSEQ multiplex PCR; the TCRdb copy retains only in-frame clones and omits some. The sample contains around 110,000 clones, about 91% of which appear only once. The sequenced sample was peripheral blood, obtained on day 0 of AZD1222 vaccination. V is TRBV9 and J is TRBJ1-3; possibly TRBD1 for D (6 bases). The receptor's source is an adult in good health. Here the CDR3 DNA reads TGTGCCAGCAGCGTATCGACCCACAGGGATTTGCCTGGAAACACCATATATTTT. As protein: CASSVSTHRDLPGNTIYF.